One sample yielded the 19 T cell receptor beta chains listed below, sequenced in a study of shared clonotypes between healthy human individuals. Repertoires were generated with immunoSEQ multiplex PCR, while TCRdb's copy carries only in-frame clones and drops some. The top ten hold around 0.14% of the sample, which has roughly 2.5 million clones, around nine tenths seen once. The specimen was naive CD4+ T cells sorted from blood. Sample subset: CD45RA+ positively selected. These receptors were collected from a young man in good health.

The chain links TRBV10-1 to TRBJ2-5; 8 nucleotides align to TRBD1. Germline loops: CDR1 WNHNN, CDR2 SYGVQD (reference sequence). The CDR3 extends over 16 amino acids. The ends lost 2 bases at V and 5 bases at J; junction bases unmatched: 10. The CDR3 DNA reads as TGCGCCAGCAGTGAGGCCGGACAGGGCCTCGGGGAGACCCAGTACTTC. This codes for CASSEAGQGLGETQYF.

The gene calls are TRBV19 and TRBJ2-3; D remains unclear. This CDR3 spans 13 amino acids. Trimming took off 9 bases at V and 3 bases at J, with 13 bases between the two ends. Germline assignment: CDR1 LNHDA and CDR2 SQIVND (reference sequence). The CDR3 DNA follows: TGTGCCAGCGGAGTACCCAGTACAGATACGCAGTATTTT. Its translation: CASGVPSTDTQYF.

The table lists this clone with a few counts. The chain recombines TRBV25-1 with TRBJ1-6; D uncertain. V was trimmed by 7 bases and J by 9 bases, leaving 16 bases between them. The CDR3 runs to 14 residues. Per germline, CDR1 MGHDK and CDR2 SYGVNS. CDR3 bases: TGTGCCAGCACAGGCAGCCCTTCGGGTTCACCCCTCCACTTT. It translates to CASTGSPSGSPLHF.

As for this clone: This sample also contains other DNA sequences that code for the same CDR3. The rearrangement uses TRBV11-2 and TRBJ2-2; TRBD2 matches 13 bases. CDR1 SGHAT and CDR2 FQNNGV come from the germline V gene. V dropped 1 base and J dropped 1; count of bases not matched to a gene: 3. The CDR3 is 18 residues long. Here the CDR3 DNA reads TGTGCCAGCAGCTTAGGACTAGCGGGAGGCCGGAACACCGGGGAGCTGTTTTTT. This encodes CASSLGLAGGRNTGELFF.

This clone was counted once. The CDR3 DNA sequence: TGTGCCAGCAGTTACTCGGATACAGGGTTCCGGGACATTCAGTACTTC. Translated: CASSYSDTGFRDIQYF. The J gene is TRBJ2-4, the V gene TRBV6-5; TRBD1 might be the D (6 bases). Looked up from germline, CDR1 is MNHEY and CDR2 is SVGAGI. This CDR3 region has 16 residues. Trimming left V 0 bases short and J 8 bases short, with 17 bases between.

The chain joins TRBV4-1 to TRBJ2-2, with 14 bases identical to TRBD2. Trimming removed 4 bases from V and 2 bases from J; junction bases left unmatched: 6. Germline V gives CDR1 MGHRA, CDR2 YSYEKL. The CDR3 consists of 18 residues. CDR3 nucleotide sequence: TGCGCCAGCAGCCCGCGGACTAGCGGGGGGTATAACACCGGGGAGCTGTTTTTT. This codes for CASSPRTSGGYNTGELFF.

The chain employs TRBV21-1 and TRBJ2-3. TRBV21-1 is classified as a pseudogene. The CDR3 is 15 amino acids. This CDR3 is CASSKVGESADTQYF. CDR3 bases: TGTGCCAGCAGCAAAGTGGGGGAAAGCGCAGATACGCAGTATTTT.

The rearrangement uses TRBV5-4 and TRBJ2-7; either TRBD1 or TRBD2 may supply D (5 bases each). V lost 3 bases, J lost 2 bases, and 15 bases lay in between. The length of the CDR3 is 15 residues. Germline V CDR1 and CDR2: SGHNT, YYREEE (reference sequence). The CDR3 bases are TGTGCCAGCAGCTGGGCCGGGACGGCGGCCTACGAGCAGTACTTC. It codes for CASSWAGTAAYEQYF.

The genes are TRBV5-4 and TRBJ1-4, with D possibly matching TRBD1 (6 bases). Germline assignment: CDR1 SGHNT and CDR2 YYREEE (reference sequence). This CDR3 has 15 residues. Trimming pared 3 bases from V and 10 bases from J, leaving 19 bases between. CDR3 in DNA: TGTGCCAGCAGCTCCTCAATCGGGGGCGAGGGAAAACTGTTTTTT. Translation gives CASSSSIGGEGKLFF.

V is TRBV19 and J is TRBJ2-5; TRBD1 might be the D (5 bases). Germline V lookup: CDR1 LNHDA, CDR2 SQIVND (reference sequence). CDR3 length: 14 amino acids. The V end lost 6 bases, the J end lost 5 bases, and 16 bases lay between the germline ends. The DNA for the CDR3 is TGTGCCAGTAGCTTACGCAGGGTGGGGGAGACCCAGTACTTC. Residues: CASSLRRVGETQYF. The whole variable domain, remainder taken from reference TRBV19 and TRBJ2-5, is DGGITQSPKYLFRKEGQNVTLSCEQNLNHDAMYWYRQDPGQGLRLIYYSQIVNDFQKGDIAEGYSVSREKKESFPLTVTSAQKNPTAFYLCASSLRRVGETQYFGPGTRLLVL.

This chain uses TRBV5-1 with TRBJ1-4; unclear D gene. Trimming pared 2 bases from V and 0 bases from J, leaving 8 bases between. This CDR3 contains 15 residues. Per germline, CDR1 SGHRS and CDR2 YFSETQ. CDR3 DNA sequence: TGCGCCAGCAGCTTCAGCGGAGCAACTAATGAAAAACTGTTTTTT. It codes for CASSFSGATNEKLFF.

This rearrangement joins TRBV9 to TRBJ1-2, with 7 bases that match TRBD1. With 0 bases clipped from V and 4 bases from J, the junction kept 6 bases outside the gene matches. The germline V gene encodes CDR1 SGDLS and CDR2 YYNGEE. This CDR3 is built from 15 residues. This CDR3 reads CASSVGDSNLYGYTF. The CDR3 nucleotides read TGTGCCAGCAGCGTAGGGGACAGCAATCTCTATGGCTACACCTTC.

This chain uses TRBV4-2 with TRBJ1-3; D gene unclear. V was pared by 0 bases and J by 0 bases, with 9 bases between. The CDR3 spans 16 residues. Per germline, CDR1 LGHNA and CDR2 YNFKEQ. The CDR3: CASSQDHFSSGNTIYF. The CDR3 nucleotides are TGTGCCAGCAGCCAAGATCATTTTTCCTCTGGAAACACCATATATTTT.

The rearrangement uses TRBV18 and TRBJ1-2; no firm D call. Germline V gene data show CDR1 as KGHSH and CDR2 as LQKENI. Trimming pared 3 bases from V and 6 bases from J, leaving 8 bases between. This CDR3 contains 12 residues. The CDR3 DNA reads TGTGCCAGCTCACCGAGTGGGGATGGCTACACCTTC. Protein product: CASSPSGDGYTF.

The rearrangement uses TRBV18 and TRBJ1-2; D is undetermined. This CDR3 has 14 amino acids. From germline, CDR1 is KGHSH and CDR2 LQKENI. The V end lost 8 bases, the J end lost 5 bases, and 18 bases lay between the germline ends. The CDR3 loop reads CASTKPLQGYGYTF. CDR3 nucleotides: TGTGCCAGCACCAAGCCTCTTCAAGGGTATGGCTACACCTTC. Filled out from reference TRBV18 and TRBJ1-2, the complete variable domain reads NAGVMQNPRHLVRRRGQEARLRCSPMKGHSHVYWYRQLPEEGLKFMVYLQKENIIDESGMPKERFSAEFPKEGPSILRIQQVVRGDSAAYFCASTKPLQGYGYTFGSGTRLTVV.

This clone was detected only once. J is TRBJ2-5 and V is TRBV7-9; TRBD1 aligns across 9 bases. V lost 1 base to trimming and J lost 5 bases; unmatched junction nucleotides: 5. Germline lookup yields CDR1 SEHNR and CDR2 FQNEAQ (reference sequence). The CDR3 is made up of 15 amino acids. As DNA, the CDR3 is TGTGCCAGCAGCTTAGTTCCGACAGGGGGGGAGACCCAGTACTTC. It translates to CASSLVPTGGETQYF.

V is TRBV11-2 and J is TRBJ2-1, with D tentatively TRBD2 (5 bases). Germline V gives CDR1 SGHAT, CDR2 FQNNGV. Trimming cost V 1 base and J 8 bases, with 9 bases left between them. The CDR3 spans 13 residues. Written as DNA, the CDR3 is TGTGCCAGCAGCTTAGTTGAGGGCCATGAGCAGTTCTTC. It specifies CASSLVEGHEQFF.

This sequence joins TRBV2 and TRBJ1-5; D might be TRBD1 (5 bases). There are 14 residues in the CDR3. CDR1 is SNHLY and CDR2 is FYNNEI in the germline V gene. V was trimmed by 7 bases and J by 4 bases, leaving 14 bases between them. CDR3 in amino acids: CASTQGVQNQPQHF. CDR3 sequence (DNA): TGTGCCAGCACCCAGGGTGTTCAGAATCAGCCCCAGCATTTT.

This sequence joins TRBV7-2 and TRBJ2-5; D uncertain. Trimming removed 2 bases at V and 6 bases at J, with 13 bases between. CDR1 SGHTA and CDR2 FQGNSA come from the germline V gene. The CDR3 consists of 14 residues. DNA for the CDR3: TGTGCCAGCAGCTTAAGTCCCTGGGCCCAGACCCAGTACTTC. Translated: CASSLSPWAQTQYF.